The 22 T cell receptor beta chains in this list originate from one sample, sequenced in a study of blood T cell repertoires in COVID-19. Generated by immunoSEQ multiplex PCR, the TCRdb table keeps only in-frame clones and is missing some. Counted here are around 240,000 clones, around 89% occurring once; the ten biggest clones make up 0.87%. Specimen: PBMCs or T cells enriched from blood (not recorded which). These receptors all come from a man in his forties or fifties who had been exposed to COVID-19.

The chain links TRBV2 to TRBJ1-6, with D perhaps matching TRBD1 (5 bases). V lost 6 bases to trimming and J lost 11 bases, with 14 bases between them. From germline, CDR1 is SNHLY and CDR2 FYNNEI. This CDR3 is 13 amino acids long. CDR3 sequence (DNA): TGTGCCAGCAGGCCCAGGGATAAGACACCCCTCCACTTT. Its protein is CASRPRDKTPLHF.

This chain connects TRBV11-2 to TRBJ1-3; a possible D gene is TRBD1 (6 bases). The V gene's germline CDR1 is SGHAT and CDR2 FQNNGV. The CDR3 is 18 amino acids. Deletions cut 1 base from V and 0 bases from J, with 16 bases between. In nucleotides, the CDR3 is TGTGCCAGCAGCTTAGTAAACAGGGTTTACTTCTCTGGAAACACCATATATTTT. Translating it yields CASSLVNRVYFSGNTIYF. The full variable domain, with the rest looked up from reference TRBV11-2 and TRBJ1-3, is EAGVAQSPRYKIIEKRQSVAFWCNPISGHATLYWYQQILGQGPKLLIQFQNNGVVDDSQLPKDRFSAERLKGVDSTLKIQPAKLEDSAVYLCASSLVNRVYFSGNTIYFGEGSWLTVV.

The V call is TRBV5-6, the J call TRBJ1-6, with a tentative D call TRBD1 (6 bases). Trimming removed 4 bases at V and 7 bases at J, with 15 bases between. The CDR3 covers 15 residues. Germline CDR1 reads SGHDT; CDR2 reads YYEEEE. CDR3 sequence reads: CASSPLQGRNSPLHF. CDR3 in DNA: TGTGCCAGCAGCCCTTTACAGGGTCGAAATTCACCCCTCCACTTT.

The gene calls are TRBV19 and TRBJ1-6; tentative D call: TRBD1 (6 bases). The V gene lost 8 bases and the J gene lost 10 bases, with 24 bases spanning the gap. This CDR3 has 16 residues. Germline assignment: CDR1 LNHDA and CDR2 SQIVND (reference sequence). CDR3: CASGYAGVLKWSPLHF. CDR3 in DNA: TGTGCCAGTGGATACGCAGGGGTTTTAAAATGGTCACCCCTCCACTTT.

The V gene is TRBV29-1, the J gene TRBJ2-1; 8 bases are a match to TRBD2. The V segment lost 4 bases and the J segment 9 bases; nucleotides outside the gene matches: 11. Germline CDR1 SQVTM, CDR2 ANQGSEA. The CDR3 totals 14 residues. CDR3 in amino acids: CSVGGNSGVGEQFF. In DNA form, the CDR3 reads TGCAGCGTTGGGGGCAATAGCGGGGTAGGTGAGCAGTTCTTC.

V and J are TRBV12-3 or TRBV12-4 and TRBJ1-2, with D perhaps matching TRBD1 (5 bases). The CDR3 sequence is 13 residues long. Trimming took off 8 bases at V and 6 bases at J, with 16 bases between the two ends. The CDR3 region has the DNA TGTGCCAGCTCTTTCGGCAGGGTTAATGGCTACACCTTC. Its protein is CASSFGRVNGYTF.

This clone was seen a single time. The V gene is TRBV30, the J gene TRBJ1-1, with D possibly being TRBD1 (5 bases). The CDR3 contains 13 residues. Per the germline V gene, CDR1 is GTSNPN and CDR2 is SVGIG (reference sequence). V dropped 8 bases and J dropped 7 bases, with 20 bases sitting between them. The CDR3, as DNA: TGTGCCGGAGCGGGGTGGGGGGATTTTGAAGCTTTCTTT. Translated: CAGAGWGDFEAFF.

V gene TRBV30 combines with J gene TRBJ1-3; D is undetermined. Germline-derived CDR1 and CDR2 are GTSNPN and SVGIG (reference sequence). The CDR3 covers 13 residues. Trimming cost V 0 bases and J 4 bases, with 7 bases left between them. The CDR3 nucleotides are TGTGCCTGGAGTGTGGAGTTCGGAAACACCATATATTTT. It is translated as CAWSVEFGNTIYF.

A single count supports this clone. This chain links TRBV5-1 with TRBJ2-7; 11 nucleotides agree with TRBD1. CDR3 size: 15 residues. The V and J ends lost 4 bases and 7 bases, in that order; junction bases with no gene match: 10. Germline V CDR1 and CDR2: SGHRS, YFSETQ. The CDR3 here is CASSPPGQGVGEQYF. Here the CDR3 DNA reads TGCGCCAGCAGCCCCCCGGGACAGGGGGTGGGAGAGCAGTACTTC.

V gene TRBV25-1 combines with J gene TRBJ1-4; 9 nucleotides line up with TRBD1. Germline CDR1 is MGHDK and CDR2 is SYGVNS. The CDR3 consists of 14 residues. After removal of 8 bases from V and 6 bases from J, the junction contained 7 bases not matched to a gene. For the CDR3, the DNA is TGTGCCAGCGGGATTGGGACAGGGTATGAAAAACTGTTTTTT. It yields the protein CASGIGTGYEKLFF.

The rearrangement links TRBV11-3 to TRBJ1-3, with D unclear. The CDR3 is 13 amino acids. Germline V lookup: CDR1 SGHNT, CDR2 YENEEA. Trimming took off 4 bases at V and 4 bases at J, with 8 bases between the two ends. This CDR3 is CASSSGLGNTIYF. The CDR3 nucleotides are TGTGCCAGCAGCTCTGGACTGGGAAACACCATATATTTT.

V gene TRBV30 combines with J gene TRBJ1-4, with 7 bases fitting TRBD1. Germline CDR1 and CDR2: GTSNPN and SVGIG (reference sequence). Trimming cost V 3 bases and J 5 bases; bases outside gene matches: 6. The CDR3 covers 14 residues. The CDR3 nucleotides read TGTGCCTGGAGCGACAAGACAGGGAATGAAAAACTGTTTTTT. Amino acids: CAWSDKTGNEKLFF.

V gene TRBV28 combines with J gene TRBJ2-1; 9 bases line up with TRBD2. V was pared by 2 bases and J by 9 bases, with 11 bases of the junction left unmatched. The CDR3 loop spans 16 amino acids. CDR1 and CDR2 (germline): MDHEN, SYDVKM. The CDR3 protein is CASSLGLAGGRLEQFF. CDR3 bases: TGTGCCAGCAGTTTAGGTCTGGCGGGGGGGCGTCTTGAGCAGTTCTTC. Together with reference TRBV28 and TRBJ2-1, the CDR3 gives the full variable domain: DVKVTQSSRYLVKRTGEKVFLECVQDMDHENMFWYRQDPGLGLRLIYFSYDVKMKEKGDIPEGYSVSREKKERFSLILESASTNQTSMYLCASSLGLAGGRLEQFFGPGTRLTVL.

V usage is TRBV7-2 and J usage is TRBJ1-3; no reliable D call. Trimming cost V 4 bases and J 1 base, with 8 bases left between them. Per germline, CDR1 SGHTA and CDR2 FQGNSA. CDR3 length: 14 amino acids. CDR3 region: CASSSARSGNTIYF. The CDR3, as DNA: TGTGCCAGCAGCTCCGCCCGGTCTGGAAACACCATATATTTT.

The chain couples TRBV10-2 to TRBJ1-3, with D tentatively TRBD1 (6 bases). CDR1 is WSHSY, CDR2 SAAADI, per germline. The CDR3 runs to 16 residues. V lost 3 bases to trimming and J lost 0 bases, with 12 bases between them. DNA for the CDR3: TGCGCCAGCAGTGACCCGGGACAAGCCTCTGGAAACACCATATATTTT. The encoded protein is CASSDPGQASGNTIYF.

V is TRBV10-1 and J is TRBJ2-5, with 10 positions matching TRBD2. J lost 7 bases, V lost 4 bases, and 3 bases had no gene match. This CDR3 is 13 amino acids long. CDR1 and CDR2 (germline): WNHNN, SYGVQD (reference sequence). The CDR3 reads CASSGLAGGTQYF. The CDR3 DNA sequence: TGCGCCAGCAGTGGACTAGCGGGTGGGACCCAGTACTTC.

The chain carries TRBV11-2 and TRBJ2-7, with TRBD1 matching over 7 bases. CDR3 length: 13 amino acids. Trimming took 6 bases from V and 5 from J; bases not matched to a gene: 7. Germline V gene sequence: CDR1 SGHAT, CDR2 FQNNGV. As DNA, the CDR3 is TGTGCCAGCAGACAAACAGGGGTCCACGAGCAGTACGTC. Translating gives CASRQTGVHEQYV.

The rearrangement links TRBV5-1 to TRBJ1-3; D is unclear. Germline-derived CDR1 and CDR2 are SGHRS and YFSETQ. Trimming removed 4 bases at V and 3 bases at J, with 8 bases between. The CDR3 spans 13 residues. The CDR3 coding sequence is TGCGCCAGCAGCCCGGAGCTTGGAAACACCATATATTTT. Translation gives CASSPELGNTIYF.

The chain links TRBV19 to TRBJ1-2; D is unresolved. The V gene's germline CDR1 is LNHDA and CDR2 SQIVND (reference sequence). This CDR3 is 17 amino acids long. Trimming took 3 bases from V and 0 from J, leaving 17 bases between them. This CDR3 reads CASSIPTYGVSNYGYTF. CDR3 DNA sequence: TGTGCCAGTAGTATCCCGACTTACGGGGTGTCTAACTATGGCTACACCTTC.

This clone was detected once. The CDR3 is CASSIPRQGGNTEAFF. The CDR3 region has the DNA TGTGCCAGTAGTATCCCCCGACAGGGAGGCAACACTGAAGCTTTCTTT. The chain carries TRBV19 and TRBJ1-1; 7 bases line up with TRBD1. The J segment lost 2 bases and the V segment lost 3 bases, leaving 9 bases of the junction unmatched. Germline V lookup: CDR1 LNHDA, CDR2 SQIVND (reference sequence). This CDR3 is 16 amino acids long.

CDR3 residues: CAISESGTSGTIYV. The CDR3 DNA sequence: TGTGCCATCAGTGAGTCCGGGACTAGCGGGACCATTTACGTC. V and J are TRBV10-3 and TRBJ2-7; 13 positions agree with TRBD2. CDR3 length: 14 residues. The germline V gene has CDR1 ENHRY and CDR2 SYGVKD. V gave up 0 bases and J gave up 13 bases; unmatched junction bases: 6.

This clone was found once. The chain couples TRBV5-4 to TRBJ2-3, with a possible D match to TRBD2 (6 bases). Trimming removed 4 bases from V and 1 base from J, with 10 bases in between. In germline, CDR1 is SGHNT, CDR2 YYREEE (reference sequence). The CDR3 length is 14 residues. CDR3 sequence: CASSPQRGTDTQYF. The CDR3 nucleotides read TGTGCCAGCAGCCCGCAGCGGGGCACAGATACGCAGTATTTT.